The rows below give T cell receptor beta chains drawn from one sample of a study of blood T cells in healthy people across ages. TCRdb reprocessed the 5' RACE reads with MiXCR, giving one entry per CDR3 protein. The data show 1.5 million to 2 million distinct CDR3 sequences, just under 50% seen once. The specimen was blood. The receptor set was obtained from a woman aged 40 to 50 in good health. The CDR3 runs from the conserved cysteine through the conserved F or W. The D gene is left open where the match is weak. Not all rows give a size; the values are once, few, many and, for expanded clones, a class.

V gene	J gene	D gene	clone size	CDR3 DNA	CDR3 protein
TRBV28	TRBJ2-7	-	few	TGTGCCAGCAGTTCCATCTATCCGCCTCGGGGTGGCGAGCAGTACTTC	CASSSIYPPRGGEQYF
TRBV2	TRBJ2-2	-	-	TGTGCCAGCAGAAAATACAACACCGGGGAGCTGTTTTTT	CASRKYNTGELFF
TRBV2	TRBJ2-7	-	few	TGTGCCAGCAGCAAGAGGACACCTTCCTACGAGCAGTACTTC	CASSKRTPSYEQYF
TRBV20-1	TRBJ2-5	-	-	TGCAGTGCTCAAAGCTCTAGGGAAGAGACCCAGTACTTC	CSAQSSREETQYF
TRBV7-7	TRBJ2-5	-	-	TGTGCTAGCAGCTTAGGGCTTGGACGGACACAAGAGACCCAGTACTTC	CASSLGLGRTQETQYF
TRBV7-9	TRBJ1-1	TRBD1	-	TGTGCTAGCAGCTGGACAGGGGGCTTAACTGAAGCTTTCTTT	CASSWTGGLTEAFF
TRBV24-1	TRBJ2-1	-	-	TGTGCCACCAGTGACGCAAGTGAGCAGTTCTTC	CATSDASEQFF
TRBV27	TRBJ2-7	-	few	TGTGCCAGCGGGTCAGACCTCACGCGCGAGCAGTACTTC	CASGSDLTREQYF
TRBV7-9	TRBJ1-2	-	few	TGTGCCAGCAGCCCCAGACCGGGATCTAAGTCAAATGGCTACACCTTC	CASSPRPGSKSNGYTF
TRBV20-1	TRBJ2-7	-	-	TGCAGTTCTCACACCACAGTTACCTACGAGCAGTACTTC	CSSHTTVTYEQYF
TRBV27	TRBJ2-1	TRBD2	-	TGTGCCAGCAGCCTTCCGGCTAGCGGGAAGCCGCACAATGAGCAGTTCTTC	CASSLPASGKPHNEQFF
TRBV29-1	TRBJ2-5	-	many	TGCAGCGTTGGGACCGTGACCCAGTACTTC	CSVGTVTQYF
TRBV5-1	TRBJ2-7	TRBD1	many	TGCGCCAGCAGCCTCGGACAGGGGGACGAGCAGTACTTC	CASSLGQGDEQYF
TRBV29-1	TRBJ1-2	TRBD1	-	TGCAGCCTTGACAGGGGAAAAGATGGCTACACCTTC	CSLDRGKDGYTF
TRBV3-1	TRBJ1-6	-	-	TGTGCCAGCAGCCAAGAGGCTAGAGCCAGGCGCGATTCACCCCTCCACTTT	CASSQEARARRDSPLHF
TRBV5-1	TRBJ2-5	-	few	TGCGCCAACTCCCTCGGCAGGGGCCTGACTTCTGGGGAGGAAGAGACCCAGTACTTC	CANSLGRGLTSGEEETQYF
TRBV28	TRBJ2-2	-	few	TGTGCCAGCAGTACCCGGGGGTCGGGAACCGGGGAGCTGTTTTTT	CASSTRGSGTGELFF
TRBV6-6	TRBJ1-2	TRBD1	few	TGTGCCAGCCAAAAGGGGGCTGATGGCTACACCTTC	CASQKGADGYTF
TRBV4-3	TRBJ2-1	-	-	TGCGCCAGCAGCCAAGAAATCGGAGGGGCGATGGCCCCTCACAATGAGCAGTTCTTC	CASSQEIGGAMAPHNEQFF
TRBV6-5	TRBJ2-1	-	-	TGTGCCAGCAGTTACTTAGGGGGGTACAATGAGCGGTTCTTC	CASSYLGGYNERFF
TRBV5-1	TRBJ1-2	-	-	TGTGCCAGCAGCTTGACAGAAGCTAACTATGGCTACACCTTC	CASSLTEANYGYTF
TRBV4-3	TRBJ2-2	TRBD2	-	TGCGCCAGCAGCCCCGGGACTGTGGGAAGCGGGGGGTACACCGGGGAGCTGTTTTTT	CASSPGTVGSGGYTGELFF
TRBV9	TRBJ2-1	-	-	TGTGCCAGCAGCGTAGTGGCGGGGGCGCCCCTTGGGCAGTTCTTC	CASSVVAGAPLGQFF
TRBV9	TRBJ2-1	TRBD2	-	TGTGCCAGCAGCGTAGGGGAGGGTACGGGCAGTGAGCAGTTCTTC	CASSVGEGTGSEQFF
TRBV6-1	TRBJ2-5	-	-	TGTGCCAGCAGTGAATCCCCTCTAGCGCCCCAAGAGACCCAGTACTTC	CASSESPLAPQETQYF
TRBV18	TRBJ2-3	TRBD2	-	TGTGCCAGCTCACCACAATTAGCGGGGGCCTTCACAGATACGCAGTATTTT	CASSPQLAGAFTDTQYF
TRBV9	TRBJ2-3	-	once	TGTGCCAGCAGCCCCTACTGGGTGGCTGGCACAGATACGCAGTATTTT	CASSPYWVAGTDTQYF
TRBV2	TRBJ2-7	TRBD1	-	TGTGCCAGTGGGACAGGGGGCCCCTACGAGCAGTACTTC	CASGTGGPYEQYF
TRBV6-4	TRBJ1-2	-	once	TGTGCCAGCAGTGCACTTTTTGGGGTTGGGGATCTGAACTACACCTTC	CASSALFGVGDLNYTF
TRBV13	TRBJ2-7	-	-	TGTGCCAGCAGCTTCCCATCGGGGGGCCTGTCCGAGCAGTACTTC	CASSFPSGGLSEQYF
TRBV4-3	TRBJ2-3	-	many	TGCGCCAGCAGCCAAGATGGCGGGGGCACAGATACGCAGTATTTT	CASSQDGGGTDTQYF
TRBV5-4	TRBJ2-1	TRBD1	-	TGTGCCAGCAGCTTCGGGACAGCTAACAATGAGCAGTTCTTC	CASSFGTANNEQFF
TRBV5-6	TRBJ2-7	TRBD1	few	TGTGCCAGCAGCCAGCAGGGACAGGGAACCTACGAGCAGTACTTC	CASSQQGQGTYEQYF
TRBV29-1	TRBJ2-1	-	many	TGCAGCGTTGATGCGCGAAACTACAATGAGCAGTTCTTC	CSVDARNYNEQFF
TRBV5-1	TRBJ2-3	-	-	TGCGCCAGCAGCTTGGTAGGGGCGCGCACAGATATGCAGTATTTT	CASSLVGARTDMQYF
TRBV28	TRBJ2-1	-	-	TGTGCCAGCAGGCGCCTGGGGACCAAAGAGACCCAGTTCTTC	CASRRLGTKETQFF
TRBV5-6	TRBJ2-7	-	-	TGTGCCAGCAGCCCGCGCCTTCAGGAGTCGGGATACTCCTACGAGCAGTACTTC	CASSPRLQESGYSYEQYF
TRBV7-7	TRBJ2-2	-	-	TGTGCTAGCACCGGGGGTGGCACCGGGGAGCTGTTTTTT	CASTGGGTGELFF
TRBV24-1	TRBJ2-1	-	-	TGTGCCACCAGTGATTTTGGCAGGGGAACCTACAATGAGCAGTTCTTC	CATSDFGRGTYNEQFF
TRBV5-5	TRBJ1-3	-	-	TGTGCCAGCAGCTTGGGTTCCAAAAACTCTGGAAACACCATATATTTT	CASSLGSKNSGNTIYF
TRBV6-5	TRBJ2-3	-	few	TGTGCCAGCACCCCCAGGGGGGAGGAAGTCACAGATACGCAGTATTTT	CASTPRGEEVTDTQYF
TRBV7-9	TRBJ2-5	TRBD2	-	TGTGCCAGCAGCTCACCGGGACTAGCCTCGGAGACCCAGTACTTC	CASSSPGLASETQYF
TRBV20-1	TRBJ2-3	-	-	TGCAGTGCTCACAAGACAGAGCCTAGCACAGATACGCAGTATTTT	CSAHKTEPSTDTQYF
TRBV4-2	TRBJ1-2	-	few	TGTGCCAGCAGGGAGAGAAGCCGGGACGTTTCTACGGGGCGCTACACCTTC	CASRERSRDVSTGRYTF
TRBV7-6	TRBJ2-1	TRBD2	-	TGTGCCAGCAGCTTACTAAGGACTAGCGGCTACAATGAGCAGTTCTTC	CASSLLRTSGYNEQFF
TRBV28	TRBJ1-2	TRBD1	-	TGTGCCAGCAGTACGCAGACAGGGGGCGCAGGCTATGGCTACACCTTC	CASSTQTGGAGYGYTF
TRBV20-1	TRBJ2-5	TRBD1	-	TGCAGTGCTAGAGTCCCGGGGACAGGGAAAGAGACCCAGTACTTC	CSARVPGTGKETQYF
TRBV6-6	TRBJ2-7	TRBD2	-	TGTGCCAGCAGTTACCCGACTAGCGGGGAGCAGTACTTC	CASSYPTSGEQYF
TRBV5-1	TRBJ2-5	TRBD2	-	TGCGCCAGCAGCCCCTCAGCGGGGGTTACGGAGACCCAGTACTTC	CASSPSAGVTETQYF
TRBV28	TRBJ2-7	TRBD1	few	TGTGCCAGCAGTTCACCCGGGACAGGGATGTACGAGCAGTACTTC	CASSSPGTGMYEQYF
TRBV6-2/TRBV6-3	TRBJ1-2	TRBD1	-	TGTGCCAGCAGCCTCAGGGGGCTAACATCCTATGGCTACACCTTC	CASSLRGLTSYGYTF
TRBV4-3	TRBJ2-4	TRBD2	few	TGCGCCAGCAGCCCTACTCCCGGGGGGAGTTCCAAAAACATTCAGTACTTC	CASSPTPGGSSKNIQYF
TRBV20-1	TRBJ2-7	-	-	TGCAGTGCCACCGCCCCCAGGGGCAACGAGCAGTACTTC	CSATAPRGNEQYF
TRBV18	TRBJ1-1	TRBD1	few	TGTGCCAGCTCACCATTACTCTCGGGACAGGGTAACACTGAAGCTTTCTTT	CASSPLLSGQGNTEAFF
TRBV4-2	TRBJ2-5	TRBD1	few	TGTGCCAGCAGCCAGGCGCCCTCCGGGACAGCCATTCAAGAGACCCAGTACTTC	CASSQAPSGTAIQETQYF
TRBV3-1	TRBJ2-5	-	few	TGTGCCAGCAGCCCGACAGAAATCCAAGAGACCCAGTACTTC	CASSPTEIQETQYF
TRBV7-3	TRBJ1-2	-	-	TGTGCCAGCAGTTCATCGACAGGCTCCTATGGCTACACCTTC	CASSSSTGSYGYTF
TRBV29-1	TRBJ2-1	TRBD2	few	TGCAGCGTTGAAGGAGCGGGGGGGGTACAGTTCTTC	CSVEGAGGVQFF
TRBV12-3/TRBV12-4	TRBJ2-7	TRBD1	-	TGTGCCAGCAGTTTTCGGCGCAGGGGGCAGATAGTAGGCTCCTACGAGCAGTACTTC	CASSFRRRGQIVGSYEQYF
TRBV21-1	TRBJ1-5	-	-	TGTGCCAGGGGGGGGACTAGCAATCAGCCCCAGCATTTT	CARGGTSNQPQHF